The T cell receptor (beta chain) described here comes from a study of cytomegalovirus exposure and HLA in healthy donors. The germline V gene encodes CDR1 SGHAT and CDR2 FQNNGV. Trimming removed 3 bases from V and 9 bases from J, with 9 bases in between. CDR3 length: 12 residues. Using immunoSEQ multiplex PCR, the repertoire was profiled, and TCRdb retains in-frame clones only, with some absent. This table holds 150,000 to 200,000 clones, 84% found once. The V and J genes are TRBV11-2 and TRBJ2-1, with D uncertain. The clonotype originates from a man aged 25-45 years in good health and CMV-seropositive. The source material was PBMCs. The CDR3 reads CASSFSYFEQFF. In DNA form, the CDR3 reads TGTGCCAGCAGCTTTAGTTATTTTGAGCAGTTCTTC.